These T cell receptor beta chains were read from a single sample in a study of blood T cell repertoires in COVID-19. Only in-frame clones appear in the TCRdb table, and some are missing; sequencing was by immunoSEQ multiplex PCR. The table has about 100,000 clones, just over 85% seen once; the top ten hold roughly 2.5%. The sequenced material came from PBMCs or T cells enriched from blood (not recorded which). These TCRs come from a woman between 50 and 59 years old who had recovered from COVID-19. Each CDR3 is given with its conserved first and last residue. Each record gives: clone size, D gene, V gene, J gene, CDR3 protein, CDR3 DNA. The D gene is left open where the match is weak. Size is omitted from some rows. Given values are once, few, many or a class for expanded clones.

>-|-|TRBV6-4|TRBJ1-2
CASRRGGGDYGYTF
TGTGCCAGCCGCCGTGGAGGGGGGGACTATGGCTACACCTTC
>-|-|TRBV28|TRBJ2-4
CASSLTGTLKTRNIQYF
TGTGCCAGCAGTTTGACCGGGACTCTGAAAACCCGAAACATTCAGTACTTC
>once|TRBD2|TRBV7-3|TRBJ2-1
CASSPTPGTSGYNEQFF
TGTGCCAGCAGCCCCACACCCGGGACTAGCGGATACAATGAGCAGTTCTTC
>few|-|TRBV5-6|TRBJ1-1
CASSRDFMNTEAFF
TGTGCCAGCAGCCGGGATTTCATGAACACTGAAGCTTTCTTT
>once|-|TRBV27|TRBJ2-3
CASSYRELTSTDTQYF
TGTGCCAGCAGTTACCGGGAACTTACTAGCACAGATACGCAGTATTTT
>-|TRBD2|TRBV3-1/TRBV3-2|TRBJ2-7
CASSPRGGSRARHEQYF
TGTGCCAGCAGCCCCCGCGGGGGTAGTAGGGCAAGGCACGAGCAGTACTTC
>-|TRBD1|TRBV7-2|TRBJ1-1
CASSLGGTGAEAFF
TGTGCCAGCAGCTTAGGGGGGACAGGGGCTGAAGCTTTCTTT
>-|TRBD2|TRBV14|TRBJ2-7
CASSKTSGGYEQYF
TGTGCCAGCAGCAAAACTAGCGGGGGCTACGAGCAGTACTTC
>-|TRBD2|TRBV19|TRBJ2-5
CASSDLAGGQETQYF
TGTGCCAGTAGCGATCTAGCGGGGGGGCAAGAGACCCAGTACTTC
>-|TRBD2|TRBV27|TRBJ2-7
CASSLLLAGGRNEQYF
TGTGCCAGCAGTTTACTCCTAGCGGGGGGGCGTAACGAGCAGTACTTC
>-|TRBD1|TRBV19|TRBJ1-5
CASSGGQGASNQPQHF
TGTGCCAGTAGTGGGGGACAGGGGGCTAGCAATCAGCCCCAGCATTTT
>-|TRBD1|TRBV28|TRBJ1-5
CASSARDRGPNQPQHF
TGTGCCAGCAGTGCCAGGGACAGGGGACCCAATCAGCCCCAGCATTTT
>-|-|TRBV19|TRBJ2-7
CASSISPRLEAYEQYF
TGTGCCAGTAGTATTTCTCCGCGACTCGAAGCCTACGAGCAGTACTTC
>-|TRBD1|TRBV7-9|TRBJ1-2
CASSPTIRTGGVGYTF
TGTGCCAGCAGCCCTACAATAAGGACAGGGGGCGTTGGCTACACCTTC
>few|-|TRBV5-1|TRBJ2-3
CASSLEAGNTDTQYF
TGCGCCAGCAGCTTGGAAGCAGGGAACACAGATACGCAGTATTTT
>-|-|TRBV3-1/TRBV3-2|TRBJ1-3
CASSQGTVGNTIYF
TGTGCCAGCAGCCAAGGGACAGTTGGAAACACCATATATTTT
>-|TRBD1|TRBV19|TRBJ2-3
CASTPGTAGTDTQYF
TGTGCCAGTACCCCAGGGACAGCCGGGACAGATACGCAGTATTTT
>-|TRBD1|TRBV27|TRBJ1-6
CASSSGTADSPLHF
TGTGCCAGCAGTTCCGGGACAGCCGACTCACCCCTCCACTTT
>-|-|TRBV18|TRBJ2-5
CASSPPLLQGETQYF
TGTGCCAGCTCACCACCGTTATTACAGGGCGAGACCCAGTACTTC
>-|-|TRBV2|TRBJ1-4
CASSDRNEKLFF
TGTGCCAGCAGTGACAGGAATGAAAAACTGTTTTTT
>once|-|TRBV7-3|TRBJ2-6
CASSSQGGSGANVLTF
TGTGCCAGCAGCTCCCAGGGAGGATCTGGGGCCAACGTCCTGACTTTC
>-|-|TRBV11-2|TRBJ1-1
CASSLATRGTEAFF
TGTGCCAGCAGCTTAGCCACTAGAGGGACTGAAGCTTTCTTT
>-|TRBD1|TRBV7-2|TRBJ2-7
CASSYLRQGGFDEQYF
TGTGCCAGCAGCTATTTAAGACAGGGGGGCTTCGACGAGCAGTACTTC
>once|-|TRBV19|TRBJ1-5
CASSTDRYNQPQHF
TGTGCCAGTAGTACCGACAGGTACAATCAGCCCCAGCATTTT
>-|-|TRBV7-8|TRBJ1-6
CASSLPMAGNSPLHF
TGTGCCAGCAGCTTACCCATGGCGGGAAATTCACCCCTCCACTTT
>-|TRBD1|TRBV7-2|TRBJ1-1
CASSPQTGGHTEAFF
TGTGCCAGCAGCCCTCAGACAGGGGGCCACACTGAAGCTTTCTTT
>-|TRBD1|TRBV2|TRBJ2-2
CASQGQGIDTGELFF
TGTGCCAGCCAGGGACAGGGTATCGACACCGGGGAGCTGTTTTTT
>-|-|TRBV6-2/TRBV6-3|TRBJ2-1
CASSYSFGGDLYEQFF
TGTGCCAGCAGTTACTCTTTCGGGGGAGATTTATATGAGCAGTTCTTC
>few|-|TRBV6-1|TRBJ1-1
CASSDVVREAFF
TGTGCCAGCAGTGATGTGGTTCGGGAAGCTTTCTTT
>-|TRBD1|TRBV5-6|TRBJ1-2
CASSETGAGGYTF
TGTGCCAGCAGCGAGACAGGGGCAGGAGGCTACACCTTC
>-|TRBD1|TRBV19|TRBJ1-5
CASSATGGNQPQHF
TGTGCCAGTTCCGCGACAGGGGGCAATCAGCCCCAGCATTTT
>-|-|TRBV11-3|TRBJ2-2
CASSLAGNTGELFF
TGTGCCAGCAGCCTCGCAGGAAACACCGGGGAGCTGTTTTTT
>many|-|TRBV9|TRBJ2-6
CASSVSGNSRSSGANVLTF
TGTGCCAGCAGCGTCTCAGGGAACAGTCGGAGCTCTGGGGCCAACGTCCTGACTTTC
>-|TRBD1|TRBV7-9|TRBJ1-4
CASSARDRGKLFF
TGTGCCAGCAGCGCAAGGGACAGGGGAAAACTGTTTTTT
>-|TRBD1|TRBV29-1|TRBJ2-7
CSAPGQPYEQYF
TGCAGCGCGCCGGGACAGCCCTACGAGCAGTACTTC
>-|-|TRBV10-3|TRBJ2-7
CAISAGNSYEQYF
TGTGCCATCAGTGCCGGGAATTCGTACGAGCAGTACTTC
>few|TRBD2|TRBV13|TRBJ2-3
CASSSGLAGNTDTQYF
TGTGCCAGCAGCTCCGGACTAGCGGGGAACACAGATACGCAGTATTTT
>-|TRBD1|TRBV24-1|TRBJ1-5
CATSGAQGAYQPQHF
TGTGCCACCAGTGGGGCACAGGGGGCGTATCAGCCCCAGCATTTT
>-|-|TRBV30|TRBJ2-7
CAWSVQGPYEQYF
TGTGCCTGGAGTGTGCAGGGGCCCTACGAGCAGTACTTC
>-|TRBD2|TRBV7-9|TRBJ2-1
CASSFRAGGYNEQFF
TGTGCCAGCAGCTTCCGAGCGGGGGGGTACAATGAGCAGTTCTTC
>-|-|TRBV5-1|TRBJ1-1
CASSPERNTEAFF
TGCGCCAGCAGCCCGGAGCGAAACACTGAAGCTTTCTTT